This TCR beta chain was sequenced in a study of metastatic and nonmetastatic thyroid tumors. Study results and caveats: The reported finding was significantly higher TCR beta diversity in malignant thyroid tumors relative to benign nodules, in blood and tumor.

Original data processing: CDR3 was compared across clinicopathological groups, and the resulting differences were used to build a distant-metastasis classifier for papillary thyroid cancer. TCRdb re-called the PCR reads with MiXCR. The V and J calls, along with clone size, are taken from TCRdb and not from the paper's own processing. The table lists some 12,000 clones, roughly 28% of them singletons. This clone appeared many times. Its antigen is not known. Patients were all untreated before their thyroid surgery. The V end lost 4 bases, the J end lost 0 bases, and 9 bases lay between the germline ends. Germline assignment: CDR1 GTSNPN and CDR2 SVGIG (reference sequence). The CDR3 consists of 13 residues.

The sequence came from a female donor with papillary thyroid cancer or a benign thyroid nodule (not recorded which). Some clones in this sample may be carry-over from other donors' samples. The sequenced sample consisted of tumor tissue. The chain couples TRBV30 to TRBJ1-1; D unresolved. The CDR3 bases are TGTGCCTGGAAATCTCAGGTGAACACTGAAGCTTTCTTT. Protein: CAWKSQVNTEAFF.